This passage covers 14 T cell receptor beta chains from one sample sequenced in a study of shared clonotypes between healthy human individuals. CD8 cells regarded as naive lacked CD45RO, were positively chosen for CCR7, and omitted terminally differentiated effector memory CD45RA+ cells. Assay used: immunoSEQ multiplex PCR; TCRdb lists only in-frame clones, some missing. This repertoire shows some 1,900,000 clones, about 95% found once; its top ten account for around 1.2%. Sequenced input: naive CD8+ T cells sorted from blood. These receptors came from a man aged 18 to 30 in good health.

CDR3: CSVDGLADGSSYNEQFF. The CDR3 coding sequence is TGCAGCGTTGATGGGCTAGCGGACGGAAGCTCCTACAATGAGCAGTTCTTC. The rearrangement uses TRBV29-1 and TRBJ2-1; 7 bases match TRBD2. With V trimmed by 3 bases and J by 0 bases, 11 bases remained unmatched. Germline V gene data show CDR1 as SQVTM and CDR2 as ANQGSEA. CDR3 length equals 17 residues.

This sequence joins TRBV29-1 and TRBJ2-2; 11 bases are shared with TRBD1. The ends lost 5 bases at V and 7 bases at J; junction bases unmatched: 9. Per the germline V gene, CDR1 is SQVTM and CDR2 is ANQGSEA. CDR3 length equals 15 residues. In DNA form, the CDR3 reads TGCAGCGTTCAAGGACAGGGGGCATTTTTCGGGGAGCTGTTTTTT. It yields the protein CSVQGQGAFFGELFF.

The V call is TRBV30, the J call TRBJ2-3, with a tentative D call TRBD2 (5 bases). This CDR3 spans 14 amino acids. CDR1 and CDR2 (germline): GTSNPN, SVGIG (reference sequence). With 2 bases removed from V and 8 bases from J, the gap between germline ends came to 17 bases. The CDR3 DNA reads TGTGCCTGGAGTTTTGAGGGCCCTCCAGGTACGCAGTATTTT. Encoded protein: CAWSFEGPPGTQYF.

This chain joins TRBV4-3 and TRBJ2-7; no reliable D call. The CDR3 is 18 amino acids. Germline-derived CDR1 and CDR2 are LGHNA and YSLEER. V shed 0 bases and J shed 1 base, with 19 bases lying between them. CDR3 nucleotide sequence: TGCGCCAGCAGCCAAGATCGAAGGACCCCGACCGGGTCCTACGAGCAGTACTTC. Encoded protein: CASSQDRRTPTGSYEQYF.

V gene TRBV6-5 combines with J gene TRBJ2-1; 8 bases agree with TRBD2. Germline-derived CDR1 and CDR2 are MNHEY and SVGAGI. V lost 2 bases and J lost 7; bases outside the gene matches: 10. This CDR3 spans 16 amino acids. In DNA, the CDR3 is TGTGCCAGCAGTTACACTATTAGCGGGGTTCTGAATGAGCAGTTCTTC. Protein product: CASSYTISGVLNEQFF.

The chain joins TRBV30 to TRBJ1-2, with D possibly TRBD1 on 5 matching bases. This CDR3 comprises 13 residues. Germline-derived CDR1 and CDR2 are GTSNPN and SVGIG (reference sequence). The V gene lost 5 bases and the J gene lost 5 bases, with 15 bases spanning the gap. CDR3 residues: CAWSTGVRYGYTF. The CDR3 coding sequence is TGTGCCTGGTCTACAGGTGTCCGGTATGGCTACACCTTC. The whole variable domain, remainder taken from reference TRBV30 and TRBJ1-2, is SQTIHQWPATLVQPVGSPLSLECTVEGTSNPNLYWYRQAAGRGLQLLFYSVGIGQISSEVPQNLSASRPQDRQFILSSKKLLLSDSGFYLCAWSTGVRYGYTFGSGTRLTVV.

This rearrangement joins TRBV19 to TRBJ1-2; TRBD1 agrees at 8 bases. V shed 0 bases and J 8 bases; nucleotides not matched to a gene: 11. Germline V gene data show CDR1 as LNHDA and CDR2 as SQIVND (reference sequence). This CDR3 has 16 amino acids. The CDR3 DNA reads TGTGCCAGTAGTATAGAGGCATGGGGCAGGGGGCACGGCTACACCTTC. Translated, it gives CASSIEAWGRGHGYTF.

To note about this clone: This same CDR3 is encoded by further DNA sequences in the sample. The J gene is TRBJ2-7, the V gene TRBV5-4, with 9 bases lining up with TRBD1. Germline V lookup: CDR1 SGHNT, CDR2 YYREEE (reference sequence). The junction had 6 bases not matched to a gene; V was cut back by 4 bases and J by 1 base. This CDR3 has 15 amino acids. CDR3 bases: TGTGCCAGCAGCCAGGGACAGGGCGCATCCTACGAGCAGTACTTC. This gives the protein CASSQGQGASYEQYF.

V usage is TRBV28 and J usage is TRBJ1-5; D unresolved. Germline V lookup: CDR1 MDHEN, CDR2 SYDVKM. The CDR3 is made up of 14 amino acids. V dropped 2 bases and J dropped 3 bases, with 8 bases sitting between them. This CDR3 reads CASSLRGNNQPQHF. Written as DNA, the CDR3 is TGTGCCAGCAGTTTACGCGGAAACAATCAGCCCCAGCATTTT.

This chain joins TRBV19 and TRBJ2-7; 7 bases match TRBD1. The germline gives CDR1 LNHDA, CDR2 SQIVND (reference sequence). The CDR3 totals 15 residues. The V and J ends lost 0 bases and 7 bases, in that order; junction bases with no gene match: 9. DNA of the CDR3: TGTGCCAGTAGTATAGATTACAGGGGTTCATGGGAGCAGTACTTC. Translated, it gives CASSIDYRGSWEQYF.

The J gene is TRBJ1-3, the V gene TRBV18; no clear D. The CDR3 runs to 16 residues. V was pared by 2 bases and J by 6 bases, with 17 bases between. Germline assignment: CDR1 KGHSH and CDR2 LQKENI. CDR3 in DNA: TGTGCCAGCTCACCAAGACTCCCTGGAGTGGAAAACACCATATATTTT. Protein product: CASSPRLPGVENTIYF. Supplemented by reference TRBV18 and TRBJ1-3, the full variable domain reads NAGVMQNPRHLVRRRGQEARLRCSPMKGHSHVYWYRQLPEEGLKFMVYLQKENIIDESGMPKERFSAEFPKEGPSILRIQQVVRGDSAAYFCASSPRLPGVENTIYFGEGSWLTVV.

The CDR3 nucleotides are TGTGCCAGCAGTTCCCTGGGGGACAGGGGAAAAGAGACCCAGTACTTC. It encodes CASSSLGDRGKETQYF. The rearrangement uses TRBV27 and TRBJ2-5; TRBD1 aligns across 10 bases. V trimming: 4 bases; J trimming: 3 bases; junction bases outside the gene matches: 8. CDR1 and CDR2 (germline): MNHEY, SMNVEV (reference sequence). The CDR3 contains 16 residues.

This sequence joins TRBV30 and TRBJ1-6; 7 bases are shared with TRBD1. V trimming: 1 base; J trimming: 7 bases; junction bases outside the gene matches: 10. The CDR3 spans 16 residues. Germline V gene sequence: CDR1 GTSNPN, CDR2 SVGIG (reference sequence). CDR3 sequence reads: CAWSDIWDSENSPLHF. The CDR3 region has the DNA TGTGCCTGGAGTGATATATGGGACAGCGAGAATTCACCCCTCCACTTT.

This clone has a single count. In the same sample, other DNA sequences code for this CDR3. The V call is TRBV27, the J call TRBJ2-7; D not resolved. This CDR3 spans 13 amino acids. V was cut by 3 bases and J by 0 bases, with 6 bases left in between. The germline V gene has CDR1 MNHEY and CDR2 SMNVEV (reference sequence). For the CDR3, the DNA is TGTGCCAGCAGTTTGGCAGGCTCCTACGAGCAGTACTTC. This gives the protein CASSLAGSYEQYF.